The 5 T cell receptor beta chains below were found in one sample sequenced in a study of CD8 T cells in ankylosing spondylitis. MiXCR, applied by TCRdb to the 5' RACE reads, yields one record per CDR3 protein. The table records 700,000 to 850,000 distinct CDR3 sequences, roughly 12% of them present only once. These receptors are not linked to any known antigen. Study-level results: Blood of patients with ankylosing spondylitis appeared to be characterized by a TCR beta motif of eight highly homologous variants.

Input material: blood, either unsorted or a sorted T cell fraction (not recorded which). Source of these receptors: a male donor with ankylosing spondylitis.

This clonotype was seen a few times. This chain links TRBV9 with TRBJ1-1, with no clear D. The CDR3 extends over 14 amino acids. Trimming took 4 bases from V and 3 from J, leaving 13 bases between them. Germline CDR1 SGDLS, CDR2 YYNGEE. CDR3 sequence (DNA): TGTGCCAGCAGCAGAAGCACGGGATACACTGAAGCTTTCTTT. It encodes CASSRSTGYTEAFF.

This clonotype was seen ten or more times. The V call is TRBV7-2, the J call TRBJ2-7; D not resolved. The V end lost 1 base, the J end lost 4 bases, and 11 bases lay between the germline ends. The CDR3 is made up of 14 amino acids. Germline CDR1 SGHTA, CDR2 FQGNSA. The CDR3 coding sequence is TGTGCCAGCAGCTTAGGGGGATTGGGTTACGAGCAGTACTTC. Encoded protein: CASSLGGLGYEQYF. Variable domain in full (rest from reference TRBV7-2 and TRBJ2-7): GAGVSQSPSNKVTEKGKDVELRCDPISGHTALYWYRQSLGQGLEFLIYFQGNSAPDKSGLPSDRFSAERTGGSVSTLTIQRTQQEDSAVYLCASSLGGLGYEQYFGPGTRLTVT.

This clonotype was found a few times. This chain joins TRBV4-3 and TRBJ2-7; 7 nucleotides agree with TRBD1. Germline CDR1 LGHNA, CDR2 YSLEER. The V gene end was trimmed by 4 bases and the J gene end by 4 bases; junction bases not matched to a gene: 13. CDR3 length equals 16 residues. CDR3 DNA sequence: TGCGCCAGCAGCCGGGACAGACAGGGAAAACGGTACGAGCAGTACTTC. Its protein is CASSRDRQGKRYEQYF.

The chain links TRBV11-2 to TRBJ1-2; 9 nucleotides align to TRBD1. CDR1 is SGHAT, CDR2 FQNNGV, per germline. CDR3 size: 16 residues. Germline trimming cut 4 bases from V and 3 bases from J; bases unmatched to any gene: 9. CDR3 sequence (DNA): TGTGCCAGCAGCTCACTCGGACAGGGGTCTTACTATGGCTACACCTTC. It is translated as CASSSLGQGSYYGYTF.

The chain joins TRBV5-1 to TRBJ2-5, with a weak D call TRBD2 (5 bases). V gave up 4 bases and J gave up 4 bases, with 17 bases separating them. Per germline, CDR1 SGHRS and CDR2 YFSETQ. The CDR3 covers 15 residues. In nucleotides, the CDR3 is TGCGCCAGCAGCCGGGGAAGGGCTTTAGGAGAGACCCAGTACTTC. It translates to CASSRGRALGETQYF.